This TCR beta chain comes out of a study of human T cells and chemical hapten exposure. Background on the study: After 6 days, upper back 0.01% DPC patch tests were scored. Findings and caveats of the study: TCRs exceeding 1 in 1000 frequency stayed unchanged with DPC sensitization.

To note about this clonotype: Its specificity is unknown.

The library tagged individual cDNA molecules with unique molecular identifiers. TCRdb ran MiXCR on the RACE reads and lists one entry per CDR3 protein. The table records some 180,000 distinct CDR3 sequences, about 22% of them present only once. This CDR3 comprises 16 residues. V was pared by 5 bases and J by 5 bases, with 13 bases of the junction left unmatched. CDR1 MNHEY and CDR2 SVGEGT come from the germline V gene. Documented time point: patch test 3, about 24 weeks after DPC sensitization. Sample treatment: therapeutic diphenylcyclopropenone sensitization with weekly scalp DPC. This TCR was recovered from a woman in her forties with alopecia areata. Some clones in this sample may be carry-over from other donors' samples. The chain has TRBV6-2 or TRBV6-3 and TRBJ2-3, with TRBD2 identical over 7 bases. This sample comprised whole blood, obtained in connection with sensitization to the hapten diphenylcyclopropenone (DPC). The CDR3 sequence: CASSQRDFAGGDTQYF. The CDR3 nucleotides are TGTGCCAGCAGTCAGCGGGACTTTGCCGGGGGAGATACGCAGTATTTT.